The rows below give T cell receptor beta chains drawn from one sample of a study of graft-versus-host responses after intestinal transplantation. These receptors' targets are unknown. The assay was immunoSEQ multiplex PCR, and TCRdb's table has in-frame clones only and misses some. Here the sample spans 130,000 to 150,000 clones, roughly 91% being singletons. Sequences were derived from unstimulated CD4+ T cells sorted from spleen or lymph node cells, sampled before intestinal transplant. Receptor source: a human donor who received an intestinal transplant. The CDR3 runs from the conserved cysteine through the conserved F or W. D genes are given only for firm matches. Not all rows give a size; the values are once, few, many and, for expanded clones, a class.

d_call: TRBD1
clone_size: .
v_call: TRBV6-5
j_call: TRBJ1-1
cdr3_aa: CASTQAGQGTEAFF
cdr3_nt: TGTGCCAGCACTCAAGCGGGACAGGGTACTGAAGCTTTCTTT

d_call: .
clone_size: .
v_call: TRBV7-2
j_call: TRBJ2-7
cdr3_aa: CASSLLLAASYEQYF
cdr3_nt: TGTGCCAGCAGCTTGTTACTAGCCGCTTCCTACGAGCAGTACTTC

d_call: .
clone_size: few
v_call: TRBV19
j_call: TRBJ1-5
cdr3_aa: CASSIGRRIRNQPQHF
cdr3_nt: TGTGCCAGTAGTATAGGGAGACGGATCCGCAATCAGCCCCAGCATTTT

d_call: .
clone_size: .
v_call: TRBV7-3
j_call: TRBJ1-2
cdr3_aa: CASSLTGAGGDYGYTF
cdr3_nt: TGTGCCAGCAGCTTAACGGGGGCTGGGGGGGACTATGGCTACACCTTC

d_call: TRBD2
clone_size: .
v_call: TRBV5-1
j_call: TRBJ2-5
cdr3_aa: CASSGTNQETQYF
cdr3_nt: TGCGCCAGCAGCGGGACTAACCAAGAGACCCAGTACTTC

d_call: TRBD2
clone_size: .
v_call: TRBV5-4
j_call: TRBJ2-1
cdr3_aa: CASSKTSGMGNEQFF
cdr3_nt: TGTGCCAGCAGCAAGACTAGCGGGATGGGTAATGAGCAGTTCTTC

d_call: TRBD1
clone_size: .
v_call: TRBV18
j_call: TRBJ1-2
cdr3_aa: CASSGQGDYGYTF
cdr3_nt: TGTGCCAGCTCGGGACAGGGGGACTATGGCTACACCTTC

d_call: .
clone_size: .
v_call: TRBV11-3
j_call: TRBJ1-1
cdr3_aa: CASSPEGW
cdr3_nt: TGTGCCAGCAGCCCCGAAGGATGG

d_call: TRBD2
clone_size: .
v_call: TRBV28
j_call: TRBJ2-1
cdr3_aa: CASRPGLAGSWQFF
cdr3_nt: TGTGCCAGCAGACCCGGACTAGCGGGATCTTGGCAGTTCTTC

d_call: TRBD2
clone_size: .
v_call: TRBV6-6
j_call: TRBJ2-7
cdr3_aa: CASSTGGFPDEQYF
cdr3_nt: TGTGCCAGCAGCACGGGGGGTTTCCCTGACGAGCAGTACTTC

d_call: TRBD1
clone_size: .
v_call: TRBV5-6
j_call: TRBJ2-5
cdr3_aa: CASSFVTGARETQYF
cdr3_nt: TGTGCCAGCAGCTTCGTAACAGGGGCCCGAGAGACCCAGTACTTC

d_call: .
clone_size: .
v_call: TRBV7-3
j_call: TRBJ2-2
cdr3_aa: CASSLRGANTGELFF
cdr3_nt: TGTGCCAGCAGCTTAAGGGGGGCGAACACCGGGGAGCTGTTTTTT

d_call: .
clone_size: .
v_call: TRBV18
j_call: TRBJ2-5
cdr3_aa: CASSPSGGRQETQYF
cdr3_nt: TGTGCCAGCTCACCCTCCGGGGGGCGACAAGAGACCCAGTACTTC

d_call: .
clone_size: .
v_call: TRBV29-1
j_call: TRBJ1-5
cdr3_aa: CSVGGNRNGPQHF
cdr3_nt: TGCAGCGTTGGAGGCAACCGGAATGGGCCCCAGCATTTT

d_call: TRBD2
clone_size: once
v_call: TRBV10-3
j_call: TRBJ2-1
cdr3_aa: CATGLAGNNEQFF
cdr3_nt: TGTGCCACGGGACTAGCGGGAAACAATGAGCAGTTCTTC

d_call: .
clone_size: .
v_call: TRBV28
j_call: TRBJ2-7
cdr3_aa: CASSFYPASVYYEQYF
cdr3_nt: TGTGCCAGCAGTTTTTATCCGGCTAGCGTTTACTACGAGCAGTACTTC

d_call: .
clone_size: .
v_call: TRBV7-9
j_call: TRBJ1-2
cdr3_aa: CASSPTGGGYTF
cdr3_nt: TGTGCCAGCAGCCCGACGGGCGGGGGCTACACCTTC

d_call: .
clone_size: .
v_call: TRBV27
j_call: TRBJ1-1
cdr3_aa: CASSLGTANTEAFF
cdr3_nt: TGTGCCAGCAGTTTGGGTACAGCGAACACTGAAGCTTTCTTT

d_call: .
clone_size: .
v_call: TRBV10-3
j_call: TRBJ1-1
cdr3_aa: CAIGVFGGGNTEAFF
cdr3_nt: TGTGCCATCGGGGTTTTTGGCGGTGGGAACACTGAAGCTTTCTTT

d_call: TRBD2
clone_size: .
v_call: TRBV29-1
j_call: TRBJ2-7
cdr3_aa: CSAGTSYEQYF
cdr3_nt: TGCAGCGCCGGGACTAGCTACGAGCAGTACTTC

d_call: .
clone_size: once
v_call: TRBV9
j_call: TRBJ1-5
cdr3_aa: CASSVEENSNQPQHF
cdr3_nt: TGTGCCAGCAGCGTAGAAGAGAATAGCAATCAGCCCCAGCATTTT

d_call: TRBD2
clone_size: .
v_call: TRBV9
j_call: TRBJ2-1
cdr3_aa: CASSASGGRDEQFF
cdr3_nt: TGTGCCAGCAGCGCTAGCGGGGGGAGGGATGAGCAGTTCTTC

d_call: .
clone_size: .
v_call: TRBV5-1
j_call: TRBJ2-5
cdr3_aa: CASSYSTSQETQYF
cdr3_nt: TGCGCCAGCAGCTACTCGACTAGCCAAGAGACCCAGTACTTC

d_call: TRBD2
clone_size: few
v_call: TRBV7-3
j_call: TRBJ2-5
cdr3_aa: CASPVRAAGEETQYF
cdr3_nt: TGTGCCAGCCCCGTAAGGGCAGCGGGAGAAGAGACCCAGTACTTC

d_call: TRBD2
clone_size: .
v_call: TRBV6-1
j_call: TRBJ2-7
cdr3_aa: CARGGDSYEQYF
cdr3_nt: TGTGCCAGGGGAGGGGACTCCTACGAGCAGTACTTC

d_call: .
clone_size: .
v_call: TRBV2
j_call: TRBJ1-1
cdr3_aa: CARVLEEGTEAFF
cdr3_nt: TGTGCCAGAGTACTAGAGGAGGGCACTGAAGCTTTCTTT

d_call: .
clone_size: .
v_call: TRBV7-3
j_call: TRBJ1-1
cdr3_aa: CASSLRPDRSLQAFF
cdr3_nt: TGTGCCAGCAGCTTAAGACCTGACAGGTCGCTCCAAGCTTTCTTT

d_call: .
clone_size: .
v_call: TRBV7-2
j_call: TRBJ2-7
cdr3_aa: CASSLVVEGEQYF
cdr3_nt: TGTGCCAGCAGCTTAGTGGTGGAGGGCGAGCAGTACTTC

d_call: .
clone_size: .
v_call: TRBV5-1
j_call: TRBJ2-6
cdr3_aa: CASSLTTGANVLTF
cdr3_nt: TGCGCCAGCAGCCTTACAACCGGGGCCAACGTCCTGACTTTC

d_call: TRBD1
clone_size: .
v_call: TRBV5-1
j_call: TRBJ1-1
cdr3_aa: CASRDRGLSENTEAFF
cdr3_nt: TGCGCCAGCAGGGACAGGGGCCTTTCCGAGAACACTGAAGCTTTCTTT

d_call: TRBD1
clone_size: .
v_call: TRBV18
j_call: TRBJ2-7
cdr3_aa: CASSPTGTGIYEQYF
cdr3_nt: TGTGCCAGCTCACCAACAGGGACAGGGATCTACGAGCAGTACTTC

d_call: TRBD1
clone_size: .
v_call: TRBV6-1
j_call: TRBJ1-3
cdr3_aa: CASETGAGNTIYF
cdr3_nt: TGTGCCAGCGAGACAGGGGCTGGAAACACCATATATTTT

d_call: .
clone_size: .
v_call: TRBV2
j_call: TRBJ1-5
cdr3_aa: CASSDRQNPTRYSNQPQHF
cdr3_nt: TGTGCCAGCAGTGATAGGCAGAATCCGACCCGATATAGCAATCAGCCCCAGCATTTT

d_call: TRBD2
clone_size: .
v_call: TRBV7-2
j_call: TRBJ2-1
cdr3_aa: CASSLTSVEQFF
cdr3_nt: TGTGCCAGCAGCTTGACTAGCGTTGAGCAGTTCTTC

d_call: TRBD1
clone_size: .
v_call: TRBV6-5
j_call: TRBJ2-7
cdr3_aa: CASSSTGTVLSYEQYF
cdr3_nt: TGTGCCAGCAGTTCCACCGGGACAGTCCTCTCCTACGAGCAGTACTTC

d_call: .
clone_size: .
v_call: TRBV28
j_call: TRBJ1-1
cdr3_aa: CASSFLGALNTEAFF
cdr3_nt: TGTGCCAGCAGTTTCCTTGGGGCCCTGAACACTGAAGCTTTCTTT

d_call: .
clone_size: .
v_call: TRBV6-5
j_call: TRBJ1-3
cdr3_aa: CASIPDRSGNTIYF
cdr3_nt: TGTGCCAGCATCCCCGACAGATCTGGAAACACCATATATTTT

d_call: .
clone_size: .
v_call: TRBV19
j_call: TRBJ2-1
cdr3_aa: CASSTIGAGSYNEQFF
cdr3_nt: TGTGCCAGTAGCACGATTGGGGCAGGCTCATACAATGAGCAGTTCTTC

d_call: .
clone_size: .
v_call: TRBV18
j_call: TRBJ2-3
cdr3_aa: CASSPSGSDTQYF
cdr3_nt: TGTGCCAGCTCACCGTCCGGGTCAGATACGCAGTATTTT

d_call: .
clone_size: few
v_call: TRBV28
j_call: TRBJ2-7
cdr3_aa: CASSHPPREQYF
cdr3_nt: TGTGCCAGCAGTCACCCACCAAGGGAGCAGTACTTC

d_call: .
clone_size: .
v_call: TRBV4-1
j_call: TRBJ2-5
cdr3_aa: CASSPKGNREETQYF
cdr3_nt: TGCGCCAGCAGCCCTAAGGGGAACAGGGAAGAGACCCAGTACTTC

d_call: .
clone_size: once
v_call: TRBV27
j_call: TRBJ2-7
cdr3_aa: CASSLGGSWLYF
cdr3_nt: TGTGCCAGCAGTTTAGGAGGGTCTTGGTTGTACTTC

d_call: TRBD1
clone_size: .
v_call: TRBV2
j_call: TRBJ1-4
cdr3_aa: CASTRDRGNEKLFF
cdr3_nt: TGTGCCAGCACCCGGGACAGGGGTAATGAAAAACTGTTTTTT